These 32 T cell receptor beta chains originate from one sample sequenced in a study of blood T cells in healthy people across ages. A sample-barcoded 5' primer and a J-beta primer mix were used in a second PCR of about 6 to 12 cycles. TCRdb used MiXCR to reprocess the 5' RACE reads, holding one entry per CDR3 protein. The profile shows over a million distinct CDR3 sequences, approximately 42% of them singletons. Sequencing input: blood. The receptor source for this set is a young woman in good health.

This chain connects TRBV4-1 to TRBJ2-1, with D perhaps TRBD2 (6 bases). In germline, CDR1 is MGHRA, CDR2 YSYEKL. Deletions cut 1 base from V and 2 bases from J, with 12 bases between. The CDR3 consists of 16 residues. For the CDR3, the DNA is TGCGCCAGCAGCCAAGTGGGGGGTCGGCCCTACAATGAGCAGTTCTTC. Its protein product is CASSQVGGRPYNEQFF.

The chain couples TRBV20-1 to TRBJ1-4; D is undetermined. Germline lookup yields CDR1 DFQATT and CDR2 SNEGSKA (reference sequence). Trimming left V 1 base short and J 8 bases short, with 11 bases between. This CDR3 is 13 amino acids long. The CDR3 coding sequence is TGCAGTGCTAGAGTTGCGGGAGGAGAAAAACTGTTTTTT. It specifies CSARVAGGEKLFF.

The chain has TRBV4-1 and TRBJ1-2, with unresolved D. The CDR3 covers 16 residues. CDR1 is MGHRA, CDR2 YSYEKL, per germline. Between the trimmed V and J ends, which lost 1 base and 2 bases, there was a span of 14 bases. CDR3 protein: CASSQGTSALNYGYTF. CDR3 bases: TGCGCCAGCAGCCAAGGAACCTCAGCACTCAACTATGGCTACACCTTC.

The genes are TRBV6-6 and TRBJ1-6; D gene unclear. Germline CDR1 MNHNY, CDR2 SVGAGI (reference sequence). Trimming removed 11 bases at V and 10 bases at J, with 18 bases between. The CDR3 runs to 13 residues. DNA of the CDR3: TGTGCCTGTTCTTACGTCGGCGGGTCACCCCTCCACTTT. Protein sequence: CACSYVGGSPLHF.

The chain combines TRBV20-1 with TRBJ1-4; 8 nucleotides agree with TRBD1. Germline CDR1 reads DFQATT; CDR2 reads SNEGSKA (reference sequence). V shed 3 bases, J shed 7 bases, and the junction held 7 bases outside the gene matches. The CDR3 covers 14 residues. The CDR3 spells CSARMDRVSEKLFF. The CDR3 bases are TGCAGTGCTAGGATGGACAGGGTATCTGAAAAACTGTTTTTT.

This clonotype was counted at least ten times. This chain joins TRBV20-1 and TRBJ2-3; the match to TRBD2 covers 12 bases. CDR1 and CDR2 from the germline V gene are DFQATT and SNEGSKA (reference sequence). The CDR3 is 18 residues long. J gave up 1 base and V 0 bases, and 8 bases lay outside the gene matches. The CDR3 region is CSARELASGGDRTDTQYF. CDR3 DNA: TGCAGTGCTAGAGAGCTCGCTAGCGGGGGGGACCGCACAGATACGCAGTATTTT.

This clonotype came up once. The chain uses TRBV4-1 and TRBJ2-5, with D possibly matching TRBD2 (7 bases). Germline V gene sequence: CDR1 MGHRA, CDR2 YSYEKL. The CDR3 is made up of 16 amino acids. With 7 bases removed from V and 11 bases from J, the gap between germline ends came to 29 bases. This chain's CDR3 is CASKKLRGQAYNEQYF. Here the CDR3 DNA reads TGCGCCAGCAAAAAACTGCGGGGGCAGGCCTACAATGAGCAGTACTTC.

The V call is TRBV7-8, the J call TRBJ2-1, with D perhaps TRBD1 (5 bases). CDR3 length: 14 residues. Germline V gene sequence: CDR1 SGHVS, CDR2 FQNEAQ. V lost 3 bases to trimming and J lost 6 bases, with 12 bases between them. Written as DNA, the CDR3 is TGTGCCAGCAGCTTTGAGGCAGGGCGCAATGAGCAGTTCTTC. It specifies CASSFEAGRNEQFF.

J is TRBJ1-1 and V is TRBV4-1, with 8 bases that match TRBD1. Losses at the gene ends were 2 bases for V and 5 bases for J; bases not matched to a gene: 10. In germline, CDR1 is MGHRA, CDR2 YSYEKL. The CDR3 spans 16 residues. Here the CDR3 DNA reads TGCGCCAGCAGCCAATCGGGACAGGATTTGGGGACTGAAGCTTTCTTT. This sequence encodes CASSQSGQDLGTEAFF.

This rearrangement joins TRBV29-1 to TRBJ2-7; TRBD1 is a possible D gene (6 bases). Germline V CDR1 and CDR2: SQVTM, ANQGSEA. Trimming took off 4 bases at V and 1 base at J, with 11 bases between the two ends. The CDR3 has 13 residues. In DNA, the CDR3 is TGCAGCGTTGGCAACAGGGCATCCTACGAGCAGTACTTC. It encodes CSVGNRASYEQYF.

The V and J genes are TRBV27 and TRBJ2-7, with D perhaps TRBD1 (6 bases). CDR3 length equals 15 residues. Trimming removed 3 bases at V and 3 bases at J, with 15 bases between. CDR1 and CDR2 from the germline V gene are MNHEY and SMNVEV (reference sequence). This chain's CDR3 is CASSLAGTKNYEQYF. The CDR3 bases are TGTGCCAGCAGTTTGGCCGGGACAAAGAACTACGAGCAGTACTTC.

This clonotype was seen only a few times. The chain is built from TRBV7-2 and TRBJ1-2; perhaps TRBD1 as D (6 bases). The germline V gene has CDR1 SGHTA and CDR2 FQGNSA. Trimming shortened V by 6 bases and J by 8 bases, and 13 bases separated the two germline ends. The CDR3 sequence is 12 residues long. The CDR3 is CASRFTGNGYTF. CDR3 DNA: TGTGCCAGCAGATTTACAGGGAACGGCTACACCTTC.

As for this clonotype: This may come from a read error, since a much larger clone is one base off. The gene calls are TRBV7-2 and TRBJ2-7; the match to TRBD2 covers 9 bases. The germline V gene has CDR1 SGHTA and CDR2 FQGNSA. The CDR3 length is 15 residues. V gave up 6 bases and J gave up 7 bases; unmatched junction bases: 13. The CDR3 loop reads CASSDGRGGVNEQYF. CDR3 bases: TGTGCCAGCAGTGACGGGCGGGGGGGCGTCAATGAGCAGTACTTC. Full variable domain (rest looked up from reference TRBV7-2 and TRBJ2-7): GAGVSQSPSNKVTEKGKDVELRCDPISGHTALYWYRQSLGQGLEFLIYFQGNSAPDKSGLPSDRFSAERTGGSVSTLTIQRTQQEDSAVYLCASSDGRGGVNEQYFGPGTRLTVT.

V usage is TRBV10-3 and J usage is TRBJ1-4; possible D gene TRBD1, 6 bases. V gave up 4 bases and J gave up 5 bases, with 14 bases separating them. Germline V gives CDR1 ENHRY, CDR2 SYGVKD. The CDR3 length is 15 residues. The CDR3 DNA follows: TGTGCCATCAGTGCTTATCACAGGGTAAATGAAAAACTGTTTTTT. Translation gives CAISAYHRVNEKLFF.

This clonotype showed up just a few times. V gene TRBV4-3 combines with J gene TRBJ2-3; perhaps TRBD2 as D (6 bases). Germline V CDR1 and CDR2: LGHNA, YSLEER. The CDR3 is 16 residues long. Between the trimmed V and J ends, which lost 1 base and 1 base, there was a span of 12 bases. This CDR3 reads CASSQGVGGGTDTQYF. DNA for the CDR3: TGCGCCAGCAGCCAAGGGGTGGGCGGGGGCACAGATACGCAGTATTTT.

This chain uses TRBV7-3 with TRBJ2-7; 7 bases are a match to TRBD1. V trimming: 9 bases; J trimming: 7 bases; junction bases outside the gene matches: 15. The CDR3 totals 14 residues. The germline gives CDR1 SGHTA, CDR2 FQGTGA. CDR3 sequence (DNA): TGTGCCAGTTCTCCCCGGGACAGACTCAATGAGCAGTACTTC. Its protein product is CASSPRDRLNEQYF.

V usage is TRBV20-1 and J usage is TRBJ2-3, with D possibly called TRBD1 or TRBD2 (5 bases each). V lost 3 bases to trimming and J lost 4 bases, with 20 bases between them. The CDR3 sequence is 16 residues long. In germline, CDR1 is DFQATT, CDR2 SNEGSKA (reference sequence). CDR3 sequence (DNA): TGCAGTGCTAGCCCCTGGGACCGGGGTGCCCCAGATACGCAGTATTTT. This codes for CSASPWDRGAPDTQYF.

This clonotype has more than one count but fewer than ten. Written as DNA, the CDR3 is TGCAGCGTTGAAATGGCAGGGGGCTGGAATGAGCAGTTCTTC. Translation gives CSVEMAGGWNEQFF. The rearrangement uses TRBV29-1 and TRBJ2-1; 8 nucleotides line up with TRBD1. The CDR3 has 14 amino acids. In germline, CDR1 is SQVTM, CDR2 ANQGSEA. J lost 7 bases, V lost 2 bases, and 7 bases had no gene match.

This clonotype was recorded a few times. The CDR3 region is CSVLNGVGETQYF. DNA of the CDR3: TGCAGCGTCCTCAACGGAGTTGGAGAGACCCAGTACTTC. The V call is TRBV29-1, the J call TRBJ2-5; D unclear. This CDR3 is 13 amino acids long. Trimming pared 6 bases from V and 4 bases from J, leaving 15 bases between. The germline V gene encodes CDR1 SQVTM and CDR2 ANQGSEA. Based on the CDR3 plus reference TRBV29-1 and TRBJ2-5, the full variable domain is SAVISQKPSRDICQRGTSLTIQCQVDSQVTMMFWYRQQPGQSLTLIATANQGSEATYESGFVIDKFPISRPNLTFSTLTVSNMSPEDSSIYLCSVLNGVGETQYFGPGTRLLVL.

V and J are TRBV6-6 and TRBJ1-5; the match to TRBD1 covers 9 bases. Trimming removed 5 bases from V and 3 bases from J; junction bases left unmatched: 5. The CDR3 length is 15 residues. From germline, CDR1 is MNHNY and CDR2 SVGAGI (reference sequence). CDR3 coding DNA: TGTGCCAGCAGTAGGACAGGGGCGAACAATCAGCCCCAGCATTTT. Encoded protein: CASSRTGANNQPQHF.

This clonotype was counted ten times or more. Possible read error: a much larger clone is one base away. The chain joins TRBV29-1 to TRBJ2-1, with D hard to call. Trimming removed 2 bases from V and 12 bases from J, with 20 bases in between. The CDR3 loop spans 14 amino acids. Germline CDR1 and CDR2: SQVTM and ANQGSEA. This CDR3 is CSVEQRSTVITQFF. CDR3 nucleotides: TGCAGCGTTGAACAAAGATCGACTGTTATTACGCAGTTCTTC.

The rearrangement links TRBV9 to TRBJ2-3, with D hard to call. V was cut by 3 bases and J by 8 bases, with 13 bases left in between. CDR3 length equals 13 residues. Germline lookup yields CDR1 SGDLS and CDR2 YYNGEE. CDR3 sequence reads: CASSGRGTVTQYF. DNA for the CDR3: TGTGCCAGCAGCGGCCGCGGAACCGTTACGCAGTATTTT.

This chain's CDR3 is CAISEGSYNSPLHF. The CDR3 bases are TGTGCGATTAGTGAGGGCTCCTATAATTCACCCCTCCACTTT. The chain has TRBV7-2 and TRBJ1-6, with no clear D. The length of the CDR3 is 14 residues. From germline, CDR1 is SGHTA and CDR2 FQGNSA.

Of note for this clonotype: An end of the junction differs from the germline gene, which may be a read error. The CDR3 is CGSTPGGGDEKLFF. CDR3 bases: TGTGGCAGCACCCCAGGGGGGGGTGATGAAAAACTGTTTTTT. This chain links TRBV3-1 with TRBJ1-4, with 7 bases matching TRBD1. The CDR3 is 14 residues long. CDR1 LGHDT and CDR2 YNNKEL come from the germline V gene (reference sequence).

The V call is TRBV7-3, the J call TRBJ2-3; 7 nucleotides line up with TRBD2. CDR1 and CDR2 (germline): SGHTA, FQGTGA. This CDR3 has 14 residues. Unmatched junction bases numbered 8, after V lost 5 bases and J lost 6 bases. The chain's CDR3 is CASSPQRESDTQYF. DNA of the CDR3: TGTGCCAGCAGCCCCCAGCGGGAAAGTGATACGCAGTATTTT.

The rearrangement joins TRBV20-1 to TRBJ1-2; tentatively, D is TRBD1 (5 bases). Trimming took off 0 bases at V and 4 bases at J, with 15 bases between the two ends. The germline gives CDR1 DFQATT, CDR2 SNEGSKA (reference sequence). There are 15 residues in the CDR3. The CDR3 loop is CSAREEGASSYGYTF. The CDR3 nucleotides read TGCAGTGCTAGAGAGGAAGGGGCGTCTAGCTATGGCTACACCTTC.

This chain joins TRBV18 and TRBJ2-3, with a tentative D call TRBD2 (5 bases). Trimming removed 3 bases at V and 4 bases at J, with 11 bases between. Germline V lookup: CDR1 KGHSH, CDR2 LQKENI. The CDR3 is 14 amino acids. CDR3 sequence: CASSPSRGPDTQYF. CDR3 in DNA: TGTGCCAGCTCACCGAGCCGGGGTCCAGATACGCAGTATTTT.

This sequence joins TRBV9 and TRBJ2-7; D gene unclear. The length of the CDR3 is 13 residues. Germline CDR1 reads SGDLS; CDR2 reads YYNGEE. The V and J ends lost 0 bases and 4 bases respectively, with 8 bases between them. The CDR3, as DNA: TGTGCCAGCAGCGTAGGATACAAATACGAGCAGTACTTC. This encodes CASSVGYKYEQYF.

This clonotype was observed once. This chain connects TRBV7-2 to TRBJ1-5; D uncertain. V was shortened by 5 bases and J by 5 bases, with 16 bases between the two germline ends. The CDR3 consists of 15 residues. Looked up from germline, CDR1 is SGHTA and CDR2 is FQGNSA. The CDR3 sequence is CASSVAFGSYQPQHF. CDR3 DNA sequence: TGTGCCAGCAGCGTGGCCTTCGGCAGCTATCAGCCCCAGCATTTT.

The chain's CDR3 is CSARALSLREQFF. The CDR3 region has the DNA TGCAGTGCTAGAGCGTTGAGTCTGAGAGAGCAGTTCTTC. V gene TRBV20-1 combines with J gene TRBJ2-1; D unclear. V was trimmed by 1 base and J by 10 bases, leaving 14 bases between them. The CDR3 runs to 13 residues. Germline CDR1 is DFQATT and CDR2 is SNEGSKA (reference sequence).

As regards this clonotype: At one end the junction does not follow the germline gene, possibly because of a read error. The CDR3 DNA reads as TGCAGTGCTAGAGAAACCCAAGCAGGGTACGAGCGGTACTTC. Encoded protein: CSARETQAGYERYF. The chain combines TRBV20-1 with TRBJ2-7, with a possible D match to TRBD1 (5 bases). CDR1 and CDR2 from the germline V gene are DFQATT and SNEGSKA (reference sequence). The CDR3 is 14 amino acids.

About this clonotype: This clone may be a read error of a much larger clone one base away. The rearrangement links TRBV20-1 to TRBJ1-4; TRBD1 agrees at 8 bases. CDR3 length: 12 amino acids. Germline V gene data show CDR1 as DFQATT and CDR2 as SNEGSKA (reference sequence). V was pared by 8 bases and J by 8 bases, with 7 bases of the junction left unmatched. In nucleotides, the CDR3 is TGCAGTACTGGACAGGGTAAGGAAAAACTGTTTTTT. This sequence encodes CSTGQGKEKLFF.